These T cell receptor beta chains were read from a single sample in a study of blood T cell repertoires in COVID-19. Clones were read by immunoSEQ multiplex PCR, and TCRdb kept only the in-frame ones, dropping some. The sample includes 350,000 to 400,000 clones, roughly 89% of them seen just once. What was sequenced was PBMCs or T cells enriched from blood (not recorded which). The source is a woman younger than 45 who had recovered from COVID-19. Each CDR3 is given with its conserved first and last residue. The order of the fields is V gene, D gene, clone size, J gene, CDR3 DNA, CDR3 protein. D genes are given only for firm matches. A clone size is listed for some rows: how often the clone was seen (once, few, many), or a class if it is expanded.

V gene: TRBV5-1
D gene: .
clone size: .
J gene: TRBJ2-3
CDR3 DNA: TGCGCCAGCAGCTCAGAAGATACGCAGTATTTT
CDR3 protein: CASSSEDTQYF

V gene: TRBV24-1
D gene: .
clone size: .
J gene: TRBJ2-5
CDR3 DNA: TGTGCCAGTCGGGGGACAGACCAAGAGACCCAGTACTTC
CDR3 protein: CASRGTDQETQYF

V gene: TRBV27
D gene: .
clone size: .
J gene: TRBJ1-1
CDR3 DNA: TGTGCCAGCAGTGAAACAGTGAACACTGAAGCTTTCTTT
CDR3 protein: CASSETVNTEAFF

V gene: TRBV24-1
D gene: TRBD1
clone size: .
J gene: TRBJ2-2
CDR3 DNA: TGTGCCACCAGGGGGCCGGGACAGACCACCGGGGAGCTGTTTTTT
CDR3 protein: CATRGPGQTTGELFF

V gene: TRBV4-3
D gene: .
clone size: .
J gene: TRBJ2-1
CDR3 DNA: TGCGCCAGCAGCCAGGGCTTCGCGTTTTACAATGAGCAGTTCTTC
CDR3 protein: CASSQGFAFYNEQFF

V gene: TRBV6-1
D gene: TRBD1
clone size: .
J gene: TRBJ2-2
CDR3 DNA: TGTGCCAGCAGTGACGCGACAGGGGGACTACTCTCAGCGAACACCGGGGAGCTGTTTTTT
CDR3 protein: CASSDATGGLLSANTGELFF

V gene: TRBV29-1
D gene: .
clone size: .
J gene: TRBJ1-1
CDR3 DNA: TGCAGCGTTGCCAGGTCGTTGAGCACTGAAGCTTTCTTT
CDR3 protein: CSVARSLSTEAFF

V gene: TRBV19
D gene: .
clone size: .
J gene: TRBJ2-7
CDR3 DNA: TGTGCCAGTAGTAGGACAGAAGTCTACGAGCAGTACTTC
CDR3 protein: CASSRTEVYEQYF

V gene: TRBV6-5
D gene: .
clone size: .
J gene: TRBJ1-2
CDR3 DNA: TGTGCCAGCAGTTACGCCGGGGGTGACTATGGCTACACCTTC
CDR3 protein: CASSYAGGDYGYTF

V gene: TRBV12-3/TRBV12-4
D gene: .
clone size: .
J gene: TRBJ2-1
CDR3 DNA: TGTGCCAGTTCGGGAAACAATGAGCAGTTCTTC
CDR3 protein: CASSGNNEQFF

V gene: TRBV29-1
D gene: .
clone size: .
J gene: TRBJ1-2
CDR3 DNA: TGCAGCGTTGAATTCAGGACAGATGGCTACACCTTC
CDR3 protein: CSVEFRTDGYTF

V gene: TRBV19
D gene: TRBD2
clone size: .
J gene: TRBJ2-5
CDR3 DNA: TGTGCCAGTAGCCCCGGGACTAGTCTTATATTCGGAGAGACCCAGTACTTC
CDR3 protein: CASSPGTSLIFGETQYF

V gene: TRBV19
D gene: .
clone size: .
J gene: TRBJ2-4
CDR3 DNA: TGTGCCAGTAGTATTCAGGTAGTCTCTTACAAAAACATTCAGTACTTC
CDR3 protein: CASSIQVVSYKNIQYF

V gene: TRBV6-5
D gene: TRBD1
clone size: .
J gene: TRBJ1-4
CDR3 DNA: TGTGCCAGCAGACTTGGACAGGGCGCGGCAAAACTGTTTTTT
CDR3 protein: CASRLGQGAAKLFF

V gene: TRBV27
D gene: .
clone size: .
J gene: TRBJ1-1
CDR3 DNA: TGTGCCAGCAGTTTAACCGGGGGGGACACTGAAGCTTTCTTT
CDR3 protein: CASSLTGGDTEAFF

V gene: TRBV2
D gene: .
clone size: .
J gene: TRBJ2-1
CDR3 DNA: TGTGCCAGCAGTTACCGGGAGATCCATGAGCAGTTCTTC
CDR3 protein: CASSYREIHEQFF

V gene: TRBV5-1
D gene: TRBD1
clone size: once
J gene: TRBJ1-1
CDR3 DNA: TGCGCCAGCAGCCCAGGACAGGGGGCGGTCACTGAAGCTTTCTTT
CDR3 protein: CASSPGQGAVTEAFF

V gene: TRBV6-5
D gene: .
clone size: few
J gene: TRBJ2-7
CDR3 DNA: TGTGCCACCTATAGGGACCGGGGGTACGAGCAGTACTTC
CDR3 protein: CATYRDRGYEQYF

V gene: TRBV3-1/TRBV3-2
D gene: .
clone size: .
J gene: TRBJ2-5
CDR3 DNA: TGTGCCAGCAGGAACCGAGCGCAGGGGACCCAGTACTTC
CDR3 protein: CASRNRAQGTQYF

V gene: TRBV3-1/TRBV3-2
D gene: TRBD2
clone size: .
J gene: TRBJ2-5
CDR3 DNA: TGTGCCAGCAGCATAGACGGACTAGCGGGGAACCAAGAGACCCAGTACTTC
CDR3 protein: CASSIDGLAGNQETQYF

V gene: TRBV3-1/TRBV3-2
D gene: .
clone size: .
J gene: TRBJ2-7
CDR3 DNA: TGTGCCAGCAGCCAATATACGGACAAGCAGTACTTC
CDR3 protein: CASSQYTDKQYF

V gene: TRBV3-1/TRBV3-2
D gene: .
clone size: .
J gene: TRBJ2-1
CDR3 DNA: TGTGCCAGCAGCCAAGATCCGAAAAGCCATGAGCAGTTCTTC
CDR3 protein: CASSQDPKSHEQFF

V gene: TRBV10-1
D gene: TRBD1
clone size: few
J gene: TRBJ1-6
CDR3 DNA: TGCGCCAGCAGTGAGAGTGTCAGGGGGCGTAATGATTCACCCCTCCACTTT
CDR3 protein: CASSESVRGRNDSPLHF

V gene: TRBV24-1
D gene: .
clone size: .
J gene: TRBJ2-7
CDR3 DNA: TGTGCCACCAGTGACCAGGGTATCGAGCAGTACTTC
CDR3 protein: CATSDQGIEQYF

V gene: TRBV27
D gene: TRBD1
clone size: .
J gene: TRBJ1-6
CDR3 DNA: TGTGCCAGCAGTTTACGACAGGGGGCTAGGGCCCTCCACTTT
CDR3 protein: CASSLRQGARALHF

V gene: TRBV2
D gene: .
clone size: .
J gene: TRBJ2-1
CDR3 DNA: TGTGCCAGCAGTCCCCTGTCTAGCTACAATGAGCAGTTCTTC
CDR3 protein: CASSPLSSYNEQFF

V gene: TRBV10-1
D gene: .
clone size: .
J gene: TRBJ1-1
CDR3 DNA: TGCGCCAGCACTAAGGACAGGAACACTGAAGCTTTCTTT
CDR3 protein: CASTKDRNTEAFF

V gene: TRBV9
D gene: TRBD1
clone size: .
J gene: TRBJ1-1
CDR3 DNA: TGTGCCAGCAGCGCCAGGGACAGGGACATGAACACTGAAGCTTTCTTT
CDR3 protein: CASSARDRDMNTEAFF

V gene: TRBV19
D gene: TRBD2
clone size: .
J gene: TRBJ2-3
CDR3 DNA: TGTGCCAGTAGTATCGTGCGGGGGGGCCTTTCTCGCACAGATACGCAGTATTTT
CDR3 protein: CASSIVRGGLSRTDTQYF